A selection of T cell receptor beta chains follows, all from one sample in a study of CD8 T cells in Susac syndrome. TCRdb independently ran MiXCR on the immunoSEQ multiplex PCR reads; one entry per CDR3 protein. The sample has over 100,000 distinct CDR3 sequences, roughly 94% seen once; the top ten hold about 0.3%. Material for sequencing was CD8+ T cells from PBMCs. The source is a human donor with Susac syndrome. The CDR3 runs from the conserved cysteine through the conserved F or W. The D gene is left open where the match is weak. Size tells how often a clone was seen (once, few, many) or the class of an expanded clone, and some rows leave it out.

j_call | clone_size | d_call | v_call | cdr3_nt | cdr3_aa
TRBJ2-1 | . | TRBD2 | TRBV9 | TGTGCCAGCAGCCCGAAGGGCGGACTAGCGGGGGTTATTGGTACCTACAATGAGCAGTTCTTC | CASSPKGGLAGVIGTYNEQFF
TRBJ2-1 | . | TRBD1 | TRBV7-9 | TGTGCCAGCAGCGTAGCACAGGGGGCAGGTCTCGATGAGCAGTTCTTC | CASSVAQGAGLDEQFF
TRBJ1-5 | . | . | TRBV20-1 | TGCAGCGCGGAGGACGGCAATCAGCCCCAGCATTTT | CSAEDGNQPQHF
TRBJ2-7 | . | . | TRBV10-3 | TGTGCCATCAGTGATTGGTTATCTCCCTACGAGCAGTACTTC | CAISDWLSPYEQYF
TRBJ2-3 | . | TRBD2 | TRBV9 | TGTGCCAGCAGCGTAGCCGCTAGCGGGGCCGCAGATACGCAGTATTTT | CASSVAASGAADTQYF
TRBJ2-5 | once | TRBD2 | TRBV27 | TGTGCCAGCAGTTTATCTACCGGGGGGGCAGAGACCCAGTACTTC | CASSLSTGGAETQYF
TRBJ2-5 | . | TRBD1 | TRBV13 | TGTGCCAGCAGCCCGTGGGACAGGGTGGAGACCCAGTACTTC | CASSPWDRVETQYF
TRBJ2-7 | few | . | TRBV29-1 | TGCAGCGTTGAGTTTGGGGAGTCCTACGAGCAGTACTTC | CSVEFGESYEQYF
TRBJ2-2 | . | . | TRBV29-1 | TGCAGCGTTCACGGGACTGTGAACACCGGGGAGCTGTTTTTT | CSVHGTVNTGELFF
TRBJ2-1 | . | . | TRBV29-1 | TGCAGCGTCGATCAACCAGGGAGTTGGACCTACAATGAGCAGTTCTTC | CSVDQPGSWTYNEQFF
TRBJ2-7 | . | . | TRBV9 | TGTGCCAGCAGCGTAGGGGACGGCTACGAGCAGTACTTC | CASSVGDGYEQYF
TRBJ1-1 | few | . | TRBV29-1 | TGCACCCCGAGCAAAACTGAAGCTTTCTTT | CTPSKTEAFF
TRBJ2-3 | . | . | TRBV20-1 | TGCAGTGCTAGAGAAGAGACTCCCCGAGGGGGTTCACCAGATACGCAGTATTTT | CSAREETPRGGSPDTQYF
TRBJ2-1 | . | TRBD1 | TRBV4-3 | TGCGCCAGCAGCCAGGAACTACAGGGGTACAATGAGCAGTTCTTC | CASSQELQGYNEQFF
TRBJ1-1 | . | TRBD1 | TRBV2 | TGTGCCAGCAGACGGACAGGGGTGAACACTGAAGCTTTCTTT | CASRRTGVNTEAFF
TRBJ1-2 | . | TRBD1 | TRBV27 | TGTGCCAGCAGCCACGGACAGGATAACTATGGCTACACCTTC | CASSHGQDNYGYTF
TRBJ2-5 | . | . | TRBV29-1 | TGCAGCGTTGAAGAGGTCGGTATACGAGAGACCCAGTACTTC | CSVEEVGIRETQYF
TRBJ1-6 | . | . | TRBV25-1 | TGTGCCAGCAGTGGAGGGAATAATTCACCCCTCCACTTT | CASSGGNNSPLHF
TRBJ2-1 | . | TRBD2 | TRBV12-3/TRBV12-4 | TGTGCCAGCAGGCTAGCGGGGGGTTTCCCTCCAATCTCCTACAATGAGCAGTTCTTC | CASRLAGGFPPISYNEQFF
TRBJ2-1 | . | . | TRBV12-3/TRBV12-4 | TGTGCCAGCAGTTTAGGTGATTATGAGCAGTTCTTC | CASSLGDYEQFF
TRBJ1-2 | . | TRBD1 | TRBV5-4 | TGTGCCAGCAGCCCTGGGACAGGGCGCTATGGCTACACCTTC | CASSPGTGRYGYTF
TRBJ1-2 | . | TRBD1 | TRBV27 | TGTGCCAGCAGTTACGCGGGACAGGGGTATGGCTACACCTTC | CASSYAGQGYGYTF
TRBJ1-1 | . | . | TRBV5-6 | TGTGCCAGCAGCCCGGGGGGGTTGTGGACTGAAGCTTTCTTT | CASSPGGLWTEAFF
TRBJ2-5 | . | . | TRBV20-1 | TGCAGTGCAAGAAGCCCGGCCTACCAAGAGACCCAGTACTTC | CSARSPAYQETQYF
TRBJ2-7 | . | . | TRBV12-5 | TGTGCTAGTGGTTTGCCGGGGGACGATTACGAGCAGTACTTC | CASGLPGDDYEQYF
TRBJ1-5 | . | . | TRBV4-1 | TGCGCCAGCAGCCAAGAGAGGGCGGATCAGCCCCAGCATTTT | CASSQERADQPQHF
TRBJ1-1 | . | . | TRBV13 | TGTGCCAGCAGCGTCCGGGACCCAGGCACTGAAGCTTTCTTT | CASSVRDPGTEAFF
TRBJ1-2 | . | . | TRBV13 | TGTGCCAGCAGCTTAGGGGGAGGGCGGTATGGCTACACCTTC | CASSLGGGRYGYTF
TRBJ2-2 | . | TRBD1 | TRBV25-1 | TGTGCCAGCAGAAGGACAGGGGGTACGACCGGGGAGCTGTTTTTT | CASRRTGGTTGELFF
TRBJ2-2 | . | . | TRBV20-1 | TGCAGTGCTAACATCGCGAACACCGGGGAGCTGTTTTTT | CSANIANTGELFF
TRBJ2-3 | . | . | TRBV12-3/TRBV12-4 | TGTGCCAGCCAGATCTCGGGGGCAAGCACAGATACGCAGTATTTT | CASQISGASTDTQYF
TRBJ2-5 | . | TRBD2 | TRBV9 | TGTGCCAGCAGCCGGCCCTGGGGGGGACGAGAGACCCAGTACTTC | CASSRPWGGRETQYF
TRBJ2-6 | . | TRBD2 | TRBV5-6 | TGTGCCAGCAGCCCGGGGGGGCCTGGGGCCAACGTCCTGACTTTC | CASSPGGPGANVLTF
TRBJ2-1 | . | TRBD1 | TRBV20-1 | TGCAGTGCTAGGACAGGGGGCCTAAATGAGCAGTTCTTC | CSARTGGLNEQFF
TRBJ2-1 | . | . | TRBV9 | TGTGCCAGCAGCGTAGTCGGAAACAGTGAGCAGTTCTTC | CASSVVGNSEQFF
TRBJ1-5 | . | . | TRBV30 | TGTGCCTGGAGTTCTATCTGGACGGGGGGAAATAGCAATCAGCCCCAGCATTTT | CAWSSIWTGGNSNQPQHF
TRBJ1-5 | . | TRBD1 | TRBV13 | TGTGCCAGCAGCACCCGGACAGGGGGCGGCGGCAATCAGCCCCAGCATTTT | CASSTRTGGGGNQPQHF
TRBJ2-1 | . | TRBD1 | TRBV20-1 | TGCAGTGCTAGATTCGCAAGACAGGGGGACTACAATGAGCAGTTCTTC | CSARFARQGDYNEQFF
TRBJ2-1 | . | . | TRBV15 | TGTGCCACCAGGGGGGGTCACAATGAGCAGTTCTTC | CATRGGHNEQFF
TRBJ2-1 | . | . | TRBV25-1 | TGTGCCAGCAGTGGAGAGAACAGAAATGAGCAGTTCTTC | CASSGENRNEQFF
TRBJ2-7 | . | . | TRBV27 | TGTGCCAGCAGTTTAGGGGACTCCTACGAGCAGTACTTC | CASSLGDSYEQYF
TRBJ1-2 | . | . | TRBV12-3/TRBV12-4 | TGTGCCAGCTGGACAGTAAACTATGGCTACACCTTC | CASWTVNYGYTF
TRBJ2-5 | . | TRBD2 | TRBV7-2 | TGTGCCATCAAGGGAACTCAGCGGGGGGTCCAAGAGACCCAGTACTTC | CAIKGTQRGVQETQYF
TRBJ1-6 | few | . | TRBV10-2 | TGCGCCAGCATACCCAGCCGGGACCGGGGGTCACCCCTCCACTTT | CASIPSRDRGSPLHF
TRBJ2-2 | . | . | TRBV7-6 | TGTGCCAGCAGCTTAGCAGGGTCGCACACCGGGGAGCTGTTTTTT | CASSLAGSHTGELFF
TRBJ1-5 | . | . | TRBV19 | TGTGCCAGTGGGGGGGCTAGCAATCAGCCCCAGCATTTT | CASGGASNQPQHF
TRBJ1-3 | . | . | TRBV29-1 | TGCAGCGTGTCAGGGACATCTGGAAACACCATATATTTT | CSVSGTSGNTIYF
TRBJ1-5 | . | . | TRBV13 | TGTGCCAGCAGCCGTAGGGCGCTCAATCAGCCCCAGCATTTT | CASSRRALNQPQHF
TRBJ1-6 | once | . | TRBV7-9 | TGTGCCAGCAGCCAGGGCCGGGAGAAGGGTTCACCCCTCCACTTT | CASSQGREKGSPLHF
TRBJ2-1 | . | TRBD2 | TRBV12-3/TRBV12-4 | TGTGCCAGCAGTCCCGCAGCGGGGGCCTACAATGAGCAGTTCTTC | CASSPAAGAYNEQFF
TRBJ2-1 | few | TRBD2 | TRBV14 | TGTGCCAGCAGCGTACTAGCGGGGGGCCACAATGAGCAGTTCTTC | CASSVLAGGHNEQFF
TRBJ1-2 | . | . | TRBV4-1 | TGCGCCAGCAGCCCTTCAGGGGTTACTTATGGCTACACCTTC | CASSPSGVTYGYTF